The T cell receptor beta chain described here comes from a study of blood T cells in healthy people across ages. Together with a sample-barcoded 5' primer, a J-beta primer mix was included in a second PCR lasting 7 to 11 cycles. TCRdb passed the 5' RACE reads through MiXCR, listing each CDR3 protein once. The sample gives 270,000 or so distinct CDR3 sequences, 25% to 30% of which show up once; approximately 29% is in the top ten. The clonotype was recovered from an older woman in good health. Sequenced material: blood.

CDR3 loop: CASRGTGSPYEQYF. The DNA for the CDR3 is TGTGCCAGCAGGGGGACAGGGTCCCCCTACGAGCAGTACTTC. The chain uses TRBV6-2 or TRBV6-3 and TRBJ2-7; 9 bases map to TRBD1. The CDR3 is made up of 14 amino acids. With 6 bases clipped from V and 2 bases from J, the junction kept 5 bases outside the gene matches. CDR1 is MNHEY and CDR2 is SVGEGT in the germline V gene.